The 27 T cell receptor beta chains presented below share a single source sample, sequenced in a study of T cell responses to AZD1222 COVID-19 vaccine. Here immunoSEQ multiplex PCR was the method, and the copy in TCRdb shows in-frame clones only, minus some. The data show 110,000 or so clones, 88% seen once. The sequencing here drew on peripheral blood, taken on day 0 of MenACWY control vaccination. The origin of the receptors is an adult in good health.

The chain carries TRBV6-5 and TRBJ2-7; D not resolved. This CDR3 comprises 14 residues. Trimming shortened V by 3 bases and J by 2 bases, and 11 bases separated the two germline ends. Germline CDR1 MNHEY, CDR2 SVGAGI. The CDR3 DNA is TGTGCCAGCAGTTATGGTCAGGCCCCCTACGAGCAGTACTTC. Protein product: CASSYGQAPYEQYF.

This clone was seen just once. The rearrangement joins TRBV7-8 to TRBJ1-5, with D perhaps matching TRBD1 (6 bases). Germline loops: CDR1 SGHVS, CDR2 FQNEAQ. CDR3 size: 16 residues. The V end lost 0 bases, the J end lost 5 bases, and 14 bases lay between the germline ends. The CDR3 bases are TGTGCCAGCAGCTTAGCCGCAGGGAAGGGGGATCAGCCCCAGCATTTT. Translating it yields CASSLAAGKGDQPQHF.

V usage is TRBV30 and J usage is TRBJ1-1, with D possibly TRBD1 on 6 matching bases. Germline V gene sequence: CDR1 GTSNPN, CDR2 SVGIG (reference sequence). Trimming left V 1 base short and J 4 bases short, with 13 bases between. There are 14 residues in the CDR3. In DNA form, the CDR3 reads TGTGCCTGGAGTGGATGGGGGCAGGGCACTGAAGCTTTCTTT. Amino acid sequence: CAWSGWGQGTEAFF.

The V and J genes are TRBV6-6 and TRBJ2-7; D gene unclear. Germline assignment: CDR1 MNHNY and CDR2 SVGAGI (reference sequence). The CDR3 consists of 11 residues. Trimming shortened V by 6 bases and J by 2 bases, and 5 bases separated the two germline ends. CDR3 sequence reads: CASSPPYEQYF. The CDR3 DNA sequence: TGTGCCAGCAGCCCCCCCTACGAGCAGTACTTC.

This clone has just one count. The chain carries TRBV3-1 (or the pseudogene TRBV3-2) and TRBJ1-5; D uncertain. The CDR3 runs 13 residues. The germline CDR1 and CDR2 sequences are LGHDT and YNNKEL (reference sequence). V was cut by 4 bases and J by 4 bases, with 8 bases left in between. The DNA of the CDR3 is TGTGCCAGCAGCCCGGGATTTAATCAGCCCCAGCATTTT. It translates to CASSPGFNQPQHF.

This sequence joins TRBV30 and TRBJ2-7; tentatively, D is TRBD2 (6 bases). V was trimmed by 5 bases and J by 0 bases, leaving 8 bases between them. CDR3 size: 12 residues. Germline V gene lookup returns CDR1 GTSNPN and CDR2 SVGIG (reference sequence). The CDR3 region is CAWGRSSYEQYF. CDR3 sequence (DNA): TGTGCCTGGGGGAGGAGCTCCTACGAGCAGTACTTC.

V and J are TRBV7-9 and TRBJ1-1, with 10 bases fitting TRBD1. V dropped 5 bases and J dropped 4; count of bases not matched to a gene: 4. CDR1 and CDR2 from the germline V gene are SEHNR and FQNEAQ (reference sequence). The CDR3 runs to 14 residues. The CDR3 loop reads CASSLRQGATEAFF. CDR3 nucleotides: TGTGCCAGCAGCCTTCGACAGGGGGCCACTGAAGCTTTCTTT. The full variable domain, its missing parts supplied by reference TRBV7-9 and TRBJ1-1, is DTGVSQNPRHKITKRGQNVTFRCDPISEHNRLYWYRQTLGQGPEFLTYFQNEAQLEKSRLLSDRFSAERPKGSFSTLEIQRTEQGDSAMYLCASSLRQGATEAFFGQGTRLTVV.

The J gene is TRBJ1-4, the V gene TRBV6-5; maybe TRBD1 (5 bases). The germline V and J ends were trimmed by 10 bases and 4 bases, with 16 bases remaining between them. The CDR3 sequence is 14 residues long. CDR1 and CDR2 from the germline V gene are MNHEY and SVGAGI. The CDR3 is CATQGGGLNEKLFF. The DNA of the CDR3 is TGTGCCACCCAGGGAGGCGGTCTTAATGAAAAACTGTTTTTT.

The chain uses TRBV28 and TRBJ1-3; TRBD1 is a possible D gene (6 bases). V was shortened by 2 bases and J by 0 bases, with 11 bases between the two germline ends. Germline CDR1 MDHEN, CDR2 SYDVKM. The CDR3 totals 16 residues. CDR3 bases: TGTGCCAGCAGTTTAGGGGGCAGGCGCTCTGGAAACACCATATATTTT. As protein: CASSLGGRRSGNTIYF.

This chain joins TRBV2 and TRBJ2-7; 13 nucleotides line up with TRBD2. Germline loops: CDR1 SNHLY, CDR2 FYNNEI. This CDR3 has 15 amino acids. Trimming took 6 bases from V and 2 from J; bases not matched to a gene: 4. Here the CDR3 DNA reads TGTGCCAGCAGCACCACTAGCGGGAGGGCCTACGAGCAGTACTTC. As protein: CASSTTSGRAYEQYF.

The chain has TRBV29-1 and TRBJ1-4; 7 bases are shared with TRBD1. V gave up 7 bases and J gave up 7 bases; unmatched junction bases: 9. This CDR3 region has 13 residues. Germline V gene data show CDR1 as SQVTM and CDR2 as ANQGSEA. CDR3 sequence: CSAQGGRGEKLFF. CDR3 in DNA: TGCAGCGCCCAGGGGGGGAGAGGTGAAAAACTGTTTTTT.

The chain employs TRBV6-5 and TRBJ2-1; D gene unclear. The V gene lost 7 bases and the J gene lost 9 bases, with 16 bases spanning the gap. This CDR3 spans 13 amino acids. Germline-derived CDR1 and CDR2 are MNHEY and SVGAGI. The CDR3 coding sequence is TGTGCCAGCACCACCCCCGGGTCCGCTGAGCAGTTCTTC. It encodes CASTTPGSAEQFF.

The rearrangement joins TRBV13 to TRBJ1-1, with 7 bases lining up with TRBD1. CDR3 length: 17 residues. With 0 bases clipped from V and 3 bases from J, the junction kept 10 bases outside the gene matches. The germline gives CDR1 PRHDT, CDR2 FYEKMQ (reference sequence). The CDR3: CASSLGQGTGVDTEAFF. CDR3 DNA: TGTGCCAGCAGCTTAGGACAGGGGACGGGAGTGGACACTGAAGCTTTCTTT.

V and J are TRBV14 and TRBJ2-3, with D hard to call. CDR1 SGHDN and CDR2 FVKESK come from the germline V gene. V dropped 5 bases and J dropped 2 bases, with 14 bases sitting between them. The CDR3 length is 15 residues. The CDR3 nucleotides read TGTGCCAGCAGCGACGGGCCTCCTTCCACAGATACGCAGTATTTT. Its protein is CASSDGPPSTDTQYF.

This chain uses TRBV30 with TRBJ1-6; D remains ambiguous. The V end lost 4 bases, the J end lost 0 bases, and 7 bases lay between the germline ends. CDR3 length: 14 amino acids. The germline CDR1 and CDR2 sequences are GTSNPN and SVGIG (reference sequence). The CDR3 loop reads CAWTRSSYNSPLHF. CDR3 sequence (DNA): TGTGCCTGGACCCGGAGCTCCTATAATTCACCCCTCCACTTT.

The chain employs TRBV2 and TRBJ1-2, with D perhaps matching TRBD1 (5 bases). Trimming took off 8 bases at V and 4 bases at J, with 23 bases between the two ends. The CDR3 extends over 16 amino acids. Germline assignment: CDR1 SNHLY and CDR2 FYNNEI. The CDR3: CASSKGQKGRGYGYTF. The DNA of the CDR3 is TGTGCCAGCTCCAAGGGGCAGAAGGGGCGCGGCTATGGCTACACCTTC.

This clone appeared once. This sequence joins TRBV19 and TRBJ2-1; 9 bases are a match to TRBD2. There are 16 residues in the CDR3. Germline V CDR1 and CDR2: LNHDA, SQIVND (reference sequence). V was pared by 1 base and J by 3 bases, with 4 bases of the junction left unmatched. The CDR3 DNA reads as TGTGCCAGTAGTATAGGGAGCGGGGGGATCTACAATGAGCAGTTCTTC. Amino acids: CASSIGSGGIYNEQFF. The complete variable domain, with remaining parts taken from reference TRBV19 and TRBJ2-1, reads DGGITQSPKYLFRKEGQNVTLSCEQNLNHDAMYWYRQDPGQGLRLIYYSQIVNDFQKGDIAEGYSVSREKKESFPLTVTSAQKNPTAFYLCASSIGSGGIYNEQFFGPGTRLTVL.

The chain uses TRBV28 and TRBJ1-3; D not certain. Germline CDR1 reads MDHEN; CDR2 reads SYDVKM. There are 15 residues in the CDR3. V lost 1 base to trimming and J lost 0 bases, with 7 bases between them. CDR3 residues: CASSLSDISGNTIYF. The CDR3 nucleotides are TGTGCCAGCAGTTTATCGGATATCTCTGGAAACACCATATATTTT.

V and J are TRBV27 and TRBJ1-1; TRBD1 matches at 7 bases. The CDR3 has 12 amino acids. Germline V gives CDR1 MNHEY, CDR2 SMNVEV (reference sequence). V was clipped by 7 bases and J by 6 bases; unmatched bases: 5. CDR3 amino acids: CASIGQAPEAFF. As DNA, the CDR3 is TGTGCCAGCATAGGACAGGCCCCTGAAGCTTTCTTT.

The chain has TRBV5-5 and TRBJ1-6; no definite D call. The V and J ends lost 4 bases and 10 bases respectively, with 12 bases between them. The CDR3 totals 13 residues. CDR1 is SGHKS and CDR2 is YYEKEE in the germline V gene (reference sequence). The CDR3 region is CASSLDPQSPLHF. CDR3 sequence (DNA): TGTGCCAGCAGCCTTGACCCCCAATCACCCCTCCACTTT.

This chain connects TRBV11-3 to TRBJ2-1, with no clear D. The germline V and J ends were trimmed by 8 bases and 5 bases, with 7 bases remaining between them. The CDR3 totals 11 residues. CDR1 and CDR2 (germline): SGHNT, YENEEA. The CDR3 DNA reads TGTGCCAGCTCCATTCACAATGAGCAGTTCTTC. Translating it yields CASSIHNEQFF.

The rearrangement joins TRBV5-1 to TRBJ1-2; 8 positions match TRBD1. The junction had 5 bases not matched to a gene; V was cut back by 4 bases and J by 0 bases. The CDR3 extends over 15 amino acids. Germline assignment: CDR1 SGHRS and CDR2 YFSETQ. The CDR3 is CASSRGQATNYGYTF. CDR3 DNA: TGCGCCAGCAGCCGGGGACAGGCGACTAACTATGGCTACACCTTC.

The V gene is TRBV9, the J gene TRBJ1-5; 10 bases match TRBD1. Germline V gene lookup returns CDR1 SGDLS and CDR2 YYNGEE. CDR3 length equals 15 residues. Losses at the gene ends were 4 bases for V and 5 bases for J; bases not matched to a gene: 6. CDR3 nucleotides: TGTGCCAGCAGCAGACGACAGGGGGCAGATCAGCCCCAGCATTTT. It codes for CASSRRQGADQPQHF.

This chain links TRBV5-1 with TRBJ1-1; D is possibly TRBD1 (5 bases). From germline, CDR1 is SGHRS and CDR2 YFSETQ. This CDR3 contains 13 residues. The germline V and J ends were trimmed by 5 bases and 1 base, with 9 bases remaining between them. CDR3: CASSGGQNTEAFF. DNA for the CDR3: TGCGCCAGCAGTGGCGGACAGAACACTGAAGCTTTCTTT.

V usage is TRBV4-3 and J usage is TRBJ1-1, with D perhaps matching TRBD1 (6 bases). CDR1 is LGHNA and CDR2 is YSLEER in the germline V gene. This CDR3 has 20 amino acids. V lost 2 bases and J 2 bases, leaving 27 bases between the germline ends. CDR3 in DNA: TGCGCCAGCAGCCAACTCCCGGTGGGAAGGGGGGCTGGGGGTAACACTGAAGCTTTCTTT. It yields the protein CASSQLPVGRGAGGNTEAFF.

This chain uses TRBV4-1 with TRBJ1-2, with D perhaps matching TRBD1 (5 bases). Germline values: CDR1 MGHRA, CDR2 YSYEKL. The germline V and J ends were trimmed by 2 bases and 6 bases, with 22 bases remaining between them. The CDR3 contains 17 residues. The CDR3 loop reads CASSQKAAGSRANGYTF. The CDR3 nucleotides are TGCGCCAGCAGCCAAAAGGCCGCAGGGTCACGAGCGAATGGCTACACCTTC.

The gene calls are TRBV3-1 (or the pseudogene TRBV3-2) and TRBJ2-7; the match to TRBD1 covers 11 bases. This CDR3 comprises 16 residues. Germline values: CDR1 LGHDT, CDR2 YNNKEL (reference sequence). J was trimmed by 4 bases and V by 1 base; bases with no gene match: 6. The CDR3 reads CASSQAGDRGIYEQYF. The CDR3 DNA follows: TGTGCCAGCAGCCAAGCCGGGGACAGGGGGATTTACGAGCAGTACTTC.